Listed below are T cell receptor beta chains from one sample, sequenced in a study of identical twins. TCRdb reprocessed the 5' RACE reads with MiXCR, giving one entry per CDR3 protein. Found here are 350,000 or so distinct CDR3 sequences, roughly 9% of them singletons; the top ten hold 7.5% to 9.5%. The sample taken for sequencing was naive T cells sorted from blood. The source is a woman in her forties or fifties in good health. Both conserved end residues are part of each CDR3.

TRBV12-5,CASGFAASGSGNTDTQYF
TRBV29-1,CSVEVPGQHTGELFF
TRBV7-9,CASSTPPLPQREGNNEQFF
TRBV29-1,CSVEYEGIVGNTIYF
TRBV2,CASNRQGATIYF
TRBV10-1,CATRGTQRTDTQYF
TRBV12-3/TRBV12-4,CASSLVRGTQHF
TRBV3-1,CASSQDQTFDEQFF
TRBV7-2,CASSLRDWANVLTF
TRBV20-1,CSARDPPSSEQYF
TRBV5-1,CASSARQGSSYEQYF
TRBV29-1,CSVEDRKNTGELFF
TRBV5-1,CASSGGQGELFF
TRBV5-5,CASSLGSGGPAGELFF
TRBV15,CATSRDPTGSYNEQFF
TRBV24-1,CATSDLATTSTDTQYF
TRBV3-1,CASSETSGYEQYF
TRBV27,CASRGTGELFF
TRBV5-1,CASSLEAGTSYGYTF
TRBV12-3/TRBV12-4,CASSLAGVYEQYF
TRBV5-1,CASSLALTTTNEKLFF
TRBV12-3/TRBV12-4,CASNGWGMNTEAFF
TRBV12-3/TRBV12-4,CASRTGTVNTEAFF
TRBV5-1,CASSWRARNEQFF
TRBV6-5,CASSLNGKNTGELFF
TRBV3-1,CASSGQVQGLSGYTF
TRBV19,CASSNRLAGDKNIQYF
TRBV30,CAWSRDRGRQETQYF
TRBV4-1,CASSQPTSGRNEQFF
TRBV11-3,CASSRRGQGFTGELFF
TRBV11-1,CASSLPDTNYGYTF
TRBV4-2,CASSQDPGTSGSRSEQFF
TRBV20-1,CSAEGTRGIDTQYF
TRBV6-6,CASSYSVPDTDTQYF
TRBV20-1,CSARSPFGLGSYNEQFF